One T cell receptor (beta chain) is described in this entry. The data were obtained in a study of OX40 agonist ivuxolimab in advanced cancers. Study overall: With ivuxolimab, an agonistic anti-OX40 (CD134) antibody, patients were treated.

Sequenced by immunoSEQ multiplex PCR; TCRdb stores in-frame clones only, minus some. Among about 99,000 clones listed, roughly 94% were seen once. This CDR3 has 17 residues. Germline V gene lookup returns CDR1 SGHTA and CDR2 FQGNSA. The V and J ends lost 5 bases and 2 bases respectively, with 21 bases between them. The source of this sequence is an adult with an advanced solid tumor such as melanoma, head and neck, liver or kidney cancer. The chain recombines TRBV7-2 with TRBJ2-5; D might be TRBD1 (6 bases). Source: CD4+ or CD8+ T cells sorted from blood, taken in a trial of the OX40 agonist ivuxolimab. CDR3: CASSPTRLGRGQETQYF. CDR3 DNA sequence: TGTGCCAGCAGCCCAACCCGGCTGGGCAGGGGACAAGAGACCCAGTACTTC.